This is a list of T cell receptor beta chains from one sample in a study. TCRdb analysed the RT-PCR reads with MiXCR anew, one entry per CDR3 protein. Altogether fewer than 800,000 distinct CDR3 sequences are present, 13% to 15% being singletons, with the ten largest covering 3.6%. Sequenced: memory CD4+ T cells from blood. All receptors derive from a female donor in good health, serving as a healthy control. Both conserved end residues are part of each CDR3. A D gene is named only where the DNA matches it firmly. Clone size appears in some rows only: once, few, many, or a class for an expanded clone.

cdr3_aa,cdr3_nt,j_call,v_call,clone_size,d_call
CSASQGTSYGYTF,TGCAGTGCTTCGCAGGGTACCTCCTATGGCTACACCTTC,TRBJ1-2,TRBV20-1,few,-
CASSDGTSGVETQYF,TGTGCCAGCAGCGACGGGACTAGCGGGGTGGAGACCCAGTACTTC,TRBJ2-5,TRBV7-3,-,TRBD2
CASSPWNSPLHF,TGTGCCAGCAGCCCCTGGAATTCACCCCTCCACTTT,TRBJ1-6,TRBV5-8,-,-
CAINRDPYNSPLHF,TGTGCCATCAACCGGGACCCATATAATTCACCCCTCCACTTT,TRBJ1-6,TRBV10-3,many,-
CASSLDGGTANEQFF,TGTGCCAGCAGCTTAGATGGAGGGACTGCCAATGAGCAGTTCTTC,TRBJ2-1,TRBV7-9,many,-
CSAPELAGGLDTQYF,TGCAGTGCCCCCGAACTAGCGGGGGGGCTAGATACGCAGTATTTT,TRBJ2-3,TRBV20-1,-,TRBD2
CASSRALAGGITDTQYF,TGTGCCAGCAGCCGGGCCTTAGCGGGGGGGATCACAGATACGCAGTATTTT,TRBJ2-3,TRBV5-4,few,TRBD2
CASRRLGQGNSPLHF,TGTGCCAGCAGGAGGTTGGGACAGGGGAATTCACCCCTCCACTTT,TRBJ1-6,TRBV2,few,TRBD1
CASSRGTRGETQYF,TGCGCCAGCAGCCGAGGGACCCGGGGGGAGACCCAGTACTTC,TRBJ2-5,TRBV4-3,few,-
CASSLQLTGAGELFF,TGTGCCAGCAGCTTACAACTTACAGGGGCCGGGGAGCTGTTTTTT,TRBJ2-2,TRBV7-8,-,TRBD1
CSASVPAAFSNEQFF,TGCAGTGCTAGCGTCCCTGCGGCGTTTTCGAATGAGCAGTTCTTC,TRBJ2-1,TRBV20-1,-,-
CSAREVWKADTQYF,TGCAGTGCTAGAGAGGTATGGAAGGCAGATACGCAGTATTTT,TRBJ2-3,TRBV20-1,-,-
CATSRDLTGGKLGTQYF,TGTGCCACCAGCAGAGATCTTACGGGAGGGAAACTTGGGACCCAGTACTTC,TRBJ2-5,TRBV15,few,TRBD2
CASSSLEFSGNTIYF,TGTGCCAGCAGCTCCCTCGAGTTCTCTGGAAACACCATATATTTT,TRBJ1-3,TRBV28,-,-
CASGQGYNEQFF,TGTGCCAGCGGTCAGGGGTACAATGAGCAGTTCTTC,TRBJ2-1,TRBV2,few,-
CASTSGEGRRGCTF,TGTGCCAGCACTTCGGGAGAGGGCCGAAGGGGGTGCACCTTC,TRBJ1-2,TRBV12-3/TRBV12-4,few,-
CASRFDGQASTEAFF,TGTGCCAGCCGTTTTGACGGACAGGCGTCCACTGAAGCTTTCTTT,TRBJ1-1,TRBV6-2/TRBV6-3,few,TRBD1
CASSLAAGQNQPQHF,TGCGCCAGCAGCTTGGCTGCGGGACAGAATCAGCCCCAGCATTTT,TRBJ1-5,TRBV5-1,few,TRBD1
CATGALLFPDTQYF,TGTGCCACCGGTGCGCTACTTTTTCCAGATACGCAGTATTTT,TRBJ2-3,TRBV6-5,many,-
CASSADMGETQYF,TGTGCCAGCAGCGCAGACATGGGGGAGACCCAGTACTTC,TRBJ2-5,TRBV7-3,many,-
CSASGISSGRENHEQFF,TGCAGTGCTAGCGGAATTTCTAGCGGGAGGGAGAATCATGAGCAGTTCTTC,TRBJ2-1,TRBV20-1,few,TRBD2
CASSTGAIKNYGYTF,TGTGCCAGCAGCACGGGAGCGATAAAGAACTATGGCTACACCTTC,TRBJ1-2,TRBV5-6,many,-
CASSGGTVRSAGELFF,TGTGCCAGCAGTGGGGGGACAGTTAGAAGCGCCGGGGAGCTGTTTTTT,TRBJ2-2,TRBV6-1,-,TRBD1
CASSLIRGPLSGEQYF,TGTGCCAGCAGCTTAATCAGGGGGCCCCTCTCGGGGGAGCAGTACTTC,TRBJ2-7,TRBV7-9,-,TRBD1
CASSLLRGTEAFF,TGCGCCAGCAGCCTCTTGAGAGGAACTGAAGCTTTCTTT,TRBJ1-1,TRBV4-3,many,-
CASTMGQGAYEQYF,TGCGCCAGCACCATGGGACAGGGGGCCTACGAGCAGTACTTC,TRBJ2-7,TRBV5-1,-,TRBD1
CASSYVAGMESNQPQHF,TGTGCCAGCAGTTACGTTGCAGGGATGGAAAGCAATCAGCCCCAGCATTTT,TRBJ1-5,TRBV6-2/TRBV6-3,few,-
CAISRLAGGGDEQFF,TGTGCCATCAGTCGACTAGCGGGAGGGGGGGATGAGCAGTTCTTC,TRBJ2-1,TRBV10-3,few,TRBD2
CASSLQAGAFVSDTQYF,TGTGCCAGCAGCCTCCAAGCGGGGGCGTTTGTATCAGATACGCAGTATTTT,TRBJ2-3,TRBV7-2,-,TRBD2
CASRTQGALSGSEAFF,TGTGCCAGCAGGACTCAGGGGGCGCTGAGTGGATCAGAAGCTTTCTTT,TRBJ1-1,TRBV12-3/TRBV12-4,many,TRBD1
CSAQPPVGGAAGYTF,TGCAGTGCCCAACCTCCGGTAGGGGGCGCGGCTGGCTACACCTTC,TRBJ1-2,TRBV20-1,-,TRBD1
CASSSRLAGLKDTQYF,TGCGCCAGCAGCTCTCGACTAGCGGGGCTTAAAGATACGCAGTATTTT,TRBJ2-3,TRBV5-1,-,TRBD2
CASSFGGRGMNTEAFF,TGTGCCAGCAGCTTCGGGGGGCGCGGGATGAACACTGAAGCTTTCTTT,TRBJ1-1,TRBV7-6,many,-
CSARDSHSTDTQYF,TGCAGTGCTAGAGATTCACATAGCACAGATACGCAGTATTTT,TRBJ2-3,TRBV20-1,many,-
CAISGASGFEETQYF,TGTGCCATCAGTGGAGCTAGCGGGTTTGAGGAGACCCAGTACTTC,TRBJ2-5,TRBV10-3,many,TRBD2
CASSLGLLTGEQFF,TGTGCCAGCAGCCTTGGACTATTAACGGGTGAGCAGTTCTTC,TRBJ2-1,TRBV11-2,-,-
CASSPGQLHTDTQYF,TGTGCCAGCAGTCCCGGACAGCTACACACAGATACGCAGTATTTT,TRBJ2-3,TRBV12-3/TRBV12-4,-,-
CSARFDRPEAFF,TGCAGTGCTAGATTCGACCGACCAGAAGCTTTCTTT,TRBJ1-1,TRBV20-1,few,-
CASSQDPWGLNTEAFF,TGCGCCAGCAGCCAAGATCCCTGGGGGCTGAACACTGAAGCTTTCTTT,TRBJ1-1,TRBV4-3,-,-
CAISESGYQQEQFF,TGTGCCATCAGTGAGTCGGGCTATCAGCAGGAGCAGTTCTTC,TRBJ2-1,TRBV10-3,few,-
CASSLVAATSTDTQYF,TGTGCCAGCAGTTTAGTAGCGGCCACATCCACAGATACGCAGTATTTT,TRBJ2-3,TRBV27,few,-